This T cell receptor (beta chain) was sequenced in a study of blood T cell repertoires in COVID-19. Study at large: COVID-19 samples from acute and convalescent phases originated in the United States, Italy and Spain.

The authors' processing: Estimated nucleated cell counts came from reference gene primer amplification. The method was immunoSEQ multiplex PCR; TCRdb's version includes in-frame clones alone and lacks a portion of them. V and J calls and clone size are given by that table; D and trimming were obtained from the DNA. The sample records some 170,000 clones, more than 85% being singletons. CDR3 size: 14 residues. J lost 0 bases, V lost 4 bases, and 4 bases had no gene match. Germline V gene data show CDR1 as SGDLS and CDR2 as YYNGEE. The sample taken for sequencing was PBMCs or T cells enriched from blood (not recorded which). The sequence derives from a human donor with acute COVID-19. The donor label of this sample is uncertain. This chain uses TRBV9 with TRBJ2-7, with 7 bases matching TRBD1. CDR3 DNA: TGTGCCAGCAGCCCAGGGGACAGCTCCTACGAGCAGTACTTC. Translating gives CASSPGDSSYEQYF.